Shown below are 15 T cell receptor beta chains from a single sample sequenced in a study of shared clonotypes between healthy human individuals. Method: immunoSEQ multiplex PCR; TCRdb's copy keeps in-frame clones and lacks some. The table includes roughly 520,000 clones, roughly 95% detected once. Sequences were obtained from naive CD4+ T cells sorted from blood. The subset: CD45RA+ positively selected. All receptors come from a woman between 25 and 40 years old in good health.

The CDR3 is CASSLAAGYREKLFF. Written as DNA, the CDR3 is TGTGCCAGCAGCTTAGCGGCAGGGTATAGAGAAAAACTGTTTTTT. This sequence joins TRBV7-8 and TRBJ1-4, with a weak D call TRBD1 (5 bases). The CDR3 is made up of 15 amino acids. The V end lost 0 bases, the J end lost 8 bases, and 13 bases lay between the germline ends. The V gene's germline CDR1 is SGHVS and CDR2 FQNEAQ.

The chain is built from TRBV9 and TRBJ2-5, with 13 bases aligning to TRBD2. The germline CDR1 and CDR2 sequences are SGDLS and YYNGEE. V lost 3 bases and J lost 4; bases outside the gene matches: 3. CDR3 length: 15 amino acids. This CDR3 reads CASSGGLAGAETQYF. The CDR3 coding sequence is TGTGCCAGCAGCGGTGGACTAGCGGGAGCAGAGACCCAGTACTTC.

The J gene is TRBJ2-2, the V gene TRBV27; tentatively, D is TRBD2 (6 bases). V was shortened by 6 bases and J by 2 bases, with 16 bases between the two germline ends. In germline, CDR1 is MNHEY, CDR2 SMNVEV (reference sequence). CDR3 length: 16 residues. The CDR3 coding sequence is TGTGCCAGCAGGGGGGGTGGCGGGACTAACACCGGGGAGCTGTTTTTT. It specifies CASRGGGGTNTGELFF.

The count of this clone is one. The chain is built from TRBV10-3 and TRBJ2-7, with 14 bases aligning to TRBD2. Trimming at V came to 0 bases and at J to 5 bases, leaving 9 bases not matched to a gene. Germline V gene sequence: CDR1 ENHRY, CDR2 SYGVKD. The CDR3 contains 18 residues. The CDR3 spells CAISESWGLAGDRDEQYF. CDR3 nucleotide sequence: TGTGCCATCAGTGAGTCGTGGGGACTAGCGGGAGACCGTGACGAGCAGTACTTC.

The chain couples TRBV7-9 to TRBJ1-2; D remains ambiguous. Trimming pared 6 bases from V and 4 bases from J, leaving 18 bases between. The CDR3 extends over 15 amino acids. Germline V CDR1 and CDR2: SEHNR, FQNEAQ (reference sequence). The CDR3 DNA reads TGTGCCAGCAGGATCGGTTCGGGTGGCAGCTATGGCTACACCTTC. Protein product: CASRIGSGGSYGYTF.

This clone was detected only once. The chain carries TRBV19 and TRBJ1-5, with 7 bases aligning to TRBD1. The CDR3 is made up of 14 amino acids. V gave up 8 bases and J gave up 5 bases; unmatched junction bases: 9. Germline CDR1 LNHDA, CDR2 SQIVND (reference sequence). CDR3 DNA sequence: TGTGCCAGTTCTGGCCGGGACAGACATCAGCCCCAGCATTTT. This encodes CASSGRDRHQPQHF.

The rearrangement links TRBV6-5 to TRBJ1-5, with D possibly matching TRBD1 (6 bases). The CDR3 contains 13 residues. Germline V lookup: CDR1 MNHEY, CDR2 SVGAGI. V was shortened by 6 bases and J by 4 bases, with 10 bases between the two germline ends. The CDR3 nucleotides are TGTGCCAGCAGATTGGACAGAAATCAGCCCCAGCATTTT. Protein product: CASRLDRNQPQHF.

The chain's CDR3 is CASSKERRSNEKLFF. The CDR3 DNA sequence: TGTGCCAGTAGTAAGGAGCGACGGAGTAATGAAAAACTGTTTTTT. This rearrangement joins TRBV19 to TRBJ1-4; D is unclear. CDR3 length equals 15 residues. Trimming stripped 4 bases from V and 4 bases from J, with 13 bases between. Germline CDR1 is LNHDA and CDR2 is SQIVND (reference sequence).

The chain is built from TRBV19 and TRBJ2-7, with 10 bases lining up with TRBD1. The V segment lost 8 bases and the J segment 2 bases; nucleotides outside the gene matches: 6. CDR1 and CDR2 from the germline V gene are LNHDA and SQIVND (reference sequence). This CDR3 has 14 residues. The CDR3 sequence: CASEPGQGTYEQYF. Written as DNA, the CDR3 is TGTGCCAGTGAACCGGGACAGGGGACCTACGAGCAGTACTTC.

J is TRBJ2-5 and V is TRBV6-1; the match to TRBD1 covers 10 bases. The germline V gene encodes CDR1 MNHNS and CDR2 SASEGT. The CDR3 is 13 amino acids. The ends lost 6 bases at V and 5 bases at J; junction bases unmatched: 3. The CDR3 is CASRGTGVETQYF. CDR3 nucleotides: TGTGCCAGCAGAGGGACAGGGGTGGAGACCCAGTACTTC.

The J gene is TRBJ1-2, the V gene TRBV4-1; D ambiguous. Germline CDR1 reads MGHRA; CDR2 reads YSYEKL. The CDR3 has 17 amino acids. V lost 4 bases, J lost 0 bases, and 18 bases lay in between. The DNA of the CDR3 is TGCGCCAGCAGCCCAAGTTTTTTCCGAGAAACTAACTATGGCTACACCTTC. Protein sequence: CASSPSFFRETNYGYTF.

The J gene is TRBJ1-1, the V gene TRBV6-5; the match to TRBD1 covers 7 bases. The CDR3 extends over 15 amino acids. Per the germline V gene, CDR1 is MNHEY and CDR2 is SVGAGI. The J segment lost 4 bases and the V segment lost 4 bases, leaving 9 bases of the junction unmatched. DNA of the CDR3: TGTGCCAGCAGTTGGCACAGGGGAAGAGGCACTGAAGCTTTCTTT. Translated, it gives CASSWHRGRGTEAFF.

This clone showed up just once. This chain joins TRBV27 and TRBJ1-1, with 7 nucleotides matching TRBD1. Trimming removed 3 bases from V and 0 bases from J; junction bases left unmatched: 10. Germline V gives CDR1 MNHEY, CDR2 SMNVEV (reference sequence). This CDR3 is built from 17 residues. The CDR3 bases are TGTGCCAGCAGTTTCTTCGCAGGGGGTCCCATGAACACTGAAGCTTTCTTT. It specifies CASSFFAGGPMNTEAFF.

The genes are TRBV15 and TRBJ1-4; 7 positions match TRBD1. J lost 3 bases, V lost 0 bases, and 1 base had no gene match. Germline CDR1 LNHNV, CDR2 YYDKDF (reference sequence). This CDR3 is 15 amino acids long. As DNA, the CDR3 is TGTGCCACCAGCAGAGATCAGGGGGCTAATGAAAAACTGTTTTTT. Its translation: CATSRDQGANEKLFF.

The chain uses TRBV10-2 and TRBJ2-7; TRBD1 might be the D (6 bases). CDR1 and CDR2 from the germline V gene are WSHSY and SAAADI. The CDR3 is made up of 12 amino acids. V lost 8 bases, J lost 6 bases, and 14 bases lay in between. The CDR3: CASRTAGAEQYF. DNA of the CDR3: TGCGCCAGCCGGACCGCAGGGGCCGAGCAGTACTTC.